The entry that follows covers one TCR beta chain sequence. Its cognate antigen is unknown. This specimen belongs to a study of cytomegalovirus exposure and HLA in healthy donors. Study-wide results and limits: An analysis that was carried out later associated approximately 17,000 TCR beta sequences with HLA alleles at 0.05 false discovery rate. Confirmation was obtained in vitro that a few CMV-associated chains are specific for CMV antigens.

13 Jbeta primers and 60 Vbeta primers were used for the PCR. Assay: immunoSEQ multiplex PCR; the TCRdb copy retains only in-frame clones and omits some. The sample records under 200,000 clones, 80% to 85% being singletons. The sequenced material came from PBMCs. The clonotype comes from a human donor in good health.

CDR3 bases: TGCGCCAGCAGCCCCTCGGGACAGGGGAGTAACGAGCAGTACTTC. Amino acids: CASSPSGQGSNEQYF. The chain joins TRBV5-1 to TRBJ2-7; 10 nucleotides agree with TRBD1. From germline, CDR1 is SGHRS and CDR2 YFSETQ. CDR3 length: 15 residues. The V gene end was trimmed by 4 bases and the J gene end by 5 bases; junction bases not matched to a gene: 9.